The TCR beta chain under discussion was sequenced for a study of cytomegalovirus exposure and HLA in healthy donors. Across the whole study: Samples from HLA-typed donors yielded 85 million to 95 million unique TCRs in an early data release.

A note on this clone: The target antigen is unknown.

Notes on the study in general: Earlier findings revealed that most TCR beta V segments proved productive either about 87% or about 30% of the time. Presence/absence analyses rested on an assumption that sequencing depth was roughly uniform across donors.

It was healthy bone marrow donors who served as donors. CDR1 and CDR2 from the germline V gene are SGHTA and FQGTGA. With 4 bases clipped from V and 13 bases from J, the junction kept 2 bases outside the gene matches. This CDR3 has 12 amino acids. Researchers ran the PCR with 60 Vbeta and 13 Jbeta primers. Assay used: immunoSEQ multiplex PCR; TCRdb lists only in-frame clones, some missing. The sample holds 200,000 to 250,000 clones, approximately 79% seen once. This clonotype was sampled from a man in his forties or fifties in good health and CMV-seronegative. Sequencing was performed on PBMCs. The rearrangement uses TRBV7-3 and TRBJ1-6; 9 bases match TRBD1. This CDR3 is CASSSGTGPLHF. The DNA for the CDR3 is TGTGCCAGCAGCTCCGGGACAGGGCCCCTCCACTTT.